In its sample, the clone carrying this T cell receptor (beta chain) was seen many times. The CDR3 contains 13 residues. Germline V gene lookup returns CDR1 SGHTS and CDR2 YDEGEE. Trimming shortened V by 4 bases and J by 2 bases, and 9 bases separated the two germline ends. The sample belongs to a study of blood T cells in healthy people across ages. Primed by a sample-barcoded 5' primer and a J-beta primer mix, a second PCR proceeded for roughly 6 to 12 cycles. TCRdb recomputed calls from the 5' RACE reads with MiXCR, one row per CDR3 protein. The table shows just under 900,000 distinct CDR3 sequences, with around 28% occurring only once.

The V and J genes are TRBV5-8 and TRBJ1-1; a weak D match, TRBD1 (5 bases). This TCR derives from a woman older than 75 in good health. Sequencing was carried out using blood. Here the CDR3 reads CASSPGTNTEAFF. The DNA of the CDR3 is TGTGCCAGCAGCCCCGGGACCAACACTGAAGCTTTCTTT.